Below, 16 T cell receptor beta chains from the same sample are listed, as sequenced in a study of T cell repertoires in cytomegalovirus infection. TCRdb ran MiXCR on the reads and lists one entry per CDR3 protein. The sample includes roughly 110,000 distinct CDR3 sequences, about 30% seen only once; the top ten take around two fifths. No antigens are known for them. Sequences were derived from CD8+ T cells from cultured PBMCs, sampled from culture after CMV antigen stimulation. All receptors derive from a human donor in good health (CMV status not recorded). Some clones in this sample may be carry-over from other donors' samples.

CDR3 nucleotides: TGTGCCAGCAGCCCGTGGGGGGAAGGTGACGAGCAGTACTTC. Translation gives CASSPWGEGDEQYF. The chain has TRBV5-6 and TRBJ2-7; D may be TRBD2 (6 bases). Trimming removed 4 bases at V and 5 bases at J, with 16 bases between. This CDR3 has 14 residues. Germline CDR1 is SGHDT and CDR2 is YYEEEE. Full variable domain (outside the CDR3, taken from reference TRBV5-6 and TRBJ2-7): DAGVTQSPTHLIKTRGQQVTLRCSPKSGHDTVSWYQQALGQGPQFIFQYYEEEERQRGNFPDRFSGHQFPNYSSELNVNALLLGDSALYLCASSPWGEGDEQYFGPGTRLTVT.

This chain uses TRBV11-2 with TRBJ2-5; D might be TRBD2 (5 bases). The CDR3 loop spans 16 amino acids. Trimming took off 0 bases at V and 5 bases at J, with 16 bases between the two ends. Germline V gene sequence: CDR1 SGHAT, CDR2 FQNNGV. The CDR3 DNA reads as TGTGCCAGCAGCTTAGACCCTCTCAGCGGAGCGGAGACCCAGTACTTC. Its protein product is CASSLDPLSGAETQYF.

In DNA, the CDR3 is TGTGCCAGCAGCTTAGACCCCAGGGGCGACTTGGGCAACTTCTCCTACGAGCAGTACTTC. As protein: CASSLDPRGDLGNFSYEQYF. This chain joins TRBV7-8 and TRBJ2-7, with TRBD1 as a possible D gene (6 bases). Germline CDR1 reads SGHVS; CDR2 reads FQNEAQ. V was pared by 1 base and J by 0 bases, with 25 bases between. There are 20 residues in the CDR3. Full variable domain (remainder filled in from reference TRBV7-8 and TRBJ2-7): GAGVSQSPRYKVAKRGQDVALRCDPISGHVSLFWYQQALGQGPEFLTYFQNEAQLDKSGLPSDRFFAERPEGSVSTLKIQRTQQEDSAVYLCASSLDPRGDLGNFSYEQYFGPGTRLTVT.

The chain couples TRBV5-4 to TRBJ2-4, with 11 bases aligning to TRBD2. The length of the CDR3 is 18 residues. The junction had 9 bases not matched to a gene; V was cut back by 4 bases and J by 0 bases. Germline V CDR1 and CDR2: SGHNT, YYREEE (reference sequence). DNA for the CDR3: TGTGCCAGCAGCCCGGGACTAGCGGAGCTTCTAGCCAAAAACATTCAGTACTTC. Protein sequence: CASSPGLAELLAKNIQYF.

This sequence joins TRBV7-8 and TRBJ2-1, with 11 bases fitting TRBD2. This CDR3 is 16 amino acids long. After removal of 4 bases from V and 10 bases from J, the junction contained 12 bases not matched to a gene. Germline loops: CDR1 SGHVS, CDR2 FQNEAQ. CDR3 sequence reads: CASSSFGTSGFEEQFF. CDR3 DNA: TGTGCCAGCAGCTCCTTTGGGACTAGCGGTTTCGAGGAGCAGTTCTTC.

This clonotype appeared a few times. The genes are TRBV11-2 and TRBJ2-3; TRBD1 is a possible D gene (5 bases). There are 17 residues in the CDR3. The V and J ends lost 4 bases and 2 bases respectively, with 19 bases between them. Germline loops: CDR1 SGHAT, CDR2 FQNNGV. The CDR3 here is CASSSPTESPYTDTQYF. The CDR3 DNA reads as TGTGCCAGCAGCTCCCCGACAGAGTCTCCTTACACAGATACGCAGTATTTT. The variable domain in full, with the rest retrieved from reference TRBV11-2 and TRBJ2-3, is EAGVAQSPRYKIIEKRQSVAFWCNPISGHATLYWYQQILGQGPKLLIQFQNNGVVDDSQLPKDRFSAERLKGVDSTLKIQPAKLEDSAVYLCASSSPTESPYTDTQYFGPGTRLTVL.

The chain uses TRBV12-3 or TRBV12-4 and TRBJ1-1; 9 bases match TRBD1. The V segment lost 5 bases and the J segment 3 bases; nucleotides outside the gene matches: 7. CDR3 length: 15 amino acids. The CDR3 sequence: CASSPRDRDHTEAFF. In DNA form, the CDR3 reads TGTGCCAGCAGTCCCCGGGACAGGGACCACACTGAAGCTTTCTTT.

This clonotype was counted many times. This sequence joins TRBV7-2 and TRBJ2-7; 10 bases fit TRBD1. CDR3 length: 14 amino acids. The trim removed 4 bases at V and 3 bases at J, leaving 3 bases unmatched. CDR1 is SGHTA and CDR2 is FQGNSA in the germline V gene. CDR3 sequence reads: CASSWGDRGYEQYF. CDR3 DNA: TGTGCCAGCAGCTGGGGGGACAGGGGCTACGAGCAGTACTTC.

In DNA form, the CDR3 reads TGCGCCAGCAGCTGGGACACACCGTCCACAGATACGCAGTATTTT. Protein: CASSWDTPSTDTQYF. The chain is built from TRBV5-1 and TRBJ2-3; the D gene is possibly TRBD1 (6 bases). The CDR3 length is 15 residues. From germline, CDR1 is SGHRS and CDR2 YFSETQ. V gave up 3 bases and J gave up 2 bases, with 13 bases separating them. The entire variable domain, with the rest obtained from reference TRBV5-1 and TRBJ2-3, is as follows: KAGVTQTPRYLIKTRGQQVTLSCSPISGHRSVSWYQQTPGQGLQFLFEYFSETQRNKGNFPGRFSGRQFSNSRSEMNVSTLELGDSALYLCASSWDTPSTDTQYFGPGTRLTVL.

This clonotype has a handful of counts. The V gene is TRBV27, the J gene TRBJ2-7; D is unclear. The CDR3 is 14 amino acids. Trimming stripped 5 bases from V and 6 bases from J, with 17 bases between. Germline V gene lookup returns CDR1 MNHEY and CDR2 SMNVEV (reference sequence). CDR3 region: CASSPSDDPREQYF. The CDR3 DNA reads as TGTGCCAGCAGTCCGTCCGATGACCCCCGCGAGCAGTACTTC.

This clonotype was recorded many times. This chain uses TRBV20-1 with TRBJ1-2; TRBD1 aligns across 8 bases. The CDR3 sequence is 16 residues long. The V segment lost 2 bases and the J segment 4 bases; nucleotides outside the gene matches: 12. Germline V gene lookup returns CDR1 DFQATT and CDR2 SNEGSKA (reference sequence). The CDR3, as DNA: TGCAGTGCTAGACCACAAACAGGGGGAGAGGGCTATGGCTACACCTTC. This encodes CSARPQTGGEGYGYTF.

This clonotype was counted between two and nine times. This chain joins TRBV6-1 and TRBJ2-7, with TRBD1 identical over 11 bases. This CDR3 contains 14 residues. The germline gives CDR1 MNHNS, CDR2 SASEGT. V gave up 6 bases and J gave up 7 bases; unmatched junction bases: 8. CDR3 protein: CASRPGQGAGEQYF. In DNA, the CDR3 is TGTGCCAGCAGGCCCGGACAGGGGGCAGGGGAGCAGTACTTC.

The J gene is TRBJ1-2, the V gene TRBV27; 8 bases match TRBD1. CDR1 and CDR2 (germline): MNHEY, SMNVEV (reference sequence). The CDR3 sequence is 16 residues long. V lost 0 bases, J lost 6 bases, and 9 bases stayed unmatched. The CDR3 coding sequence is TGTGCCAGCAGTTTATCCCGGACAGGGAGGTCGAATGGCTACACCTTC. Translated, it gives CASSLSRTGRSNGYTF.

This clonotype has more than one count but fewer than ten. V is TRBV5-1 and J is TRBJ2-3; no firm D call. The CDR3 totals 15 residues. The V end lost 3 bases, the J end lost 2 bases, and 13 bases lay between the germline ends. Germline V lookup: CDR1 SGHRS, CDR2 YFSETQ. The CDR3 nucleotides read TGCGCCAGCAGCTGGGCCTTTGGGGACACAGATACGCAGTATTTT. It codes for CASSWAFGDTDTQYF.

The chain has TRBV27 and TRBJ1-1; TRBD1 is a possible D gene (6 bases). CDR1 is MNHEY, CDR2 SMNVEV, per germline (reference sequence). The CDR3 covers 17 residues. The germline V and J ends were trimmed by 4 bases and 0 bases, with 18 bases remaining between them. The CDR3 is CASSSHRAQGVNTEAFF. CDR3 nucleotides: TGTGCCAGCAGTTCGCACCGCGCACAGGGTGTGAACACTGAAGCTTTCTTT.

The J gene is TRBJ1-1, the V gene TRBV19; D is possibly TRBD1 (5 bases). Germline assignment: CDR1 LNHDA and CDR2 SQIVND (reference sequence). Trimming removed 3 bases at V and 2 bases at J, with 13 bases between. This CDR3 spans 15 amino acids. The CDR3 loop is CASSIIGAPNTEAFF. CDR3 DNA: TGTGCCAGTAGTATTATCGGGGCTCCCAACACTGAAGCTTTCTTT.